Presented here are 10 T cell receptor beta chains from one specimen sequenced in a study of tissue T cells after allogeneic stem cell transplantation. TCRdb's copy holds only in-frame clones and misses some; the assay was immunoSEQ multiplex PCR. The table has roughly 45,000 clones, around 69% seen once; the top ten hold roughly 0.66%. Sequencing was carried out using sorted cells pooled from one or two spleens. The receptors stem from a pool of C57BL/6 mice in good health.

As for this clone: The listed genes are named as in mouse. The CDR3 end falls 1 residue outside the read, so it is completed with the germline J gene. This chain uses TRBV13-1 with TRBJ1-1; 12 positions agree with TRBD1. Trimming at V came to 0 bases and at J to 2 bases, leaving 5 bases not matched to a gene. The CDR3 is made up of 17 amino acids. Germline V gene lookup returns CDR1 NSHNY and CDR2 SYGAGN. CDR3 residues: CASSDAKGQGANTEVFF. Incomplete CDR3 DNA: TGTGCCAGCAGTGATGCAAAGGGACAGGGGGCCAACACAGAAGTCTTC.

In regard to this clone: Mouse gene names apply. The read ends 1 residue early relative to the CDR3; the germline J gene fills the gap. This chain connects TRBV29 to TRBJ2-3, with 10 positions matching TRBD2. Germline values: CDR1 MSHET, CDR2 SYDVDS. The CDR3 is 17 residues long. The V segment lost 5 bases and the J segment 1 base; nucleotides outside the gene matches: 9. The CDR3 here is CASSLRLGGGGAETLYF. The part of the CDR3 DNA that was read is TGTGCTAGCAGTCTCAGACTGGGGGGAGGGGGTGCAGAAACGCTGTAT.

A remark on this clone: Genes and germline come from the mouse. The CDR3 protein is CASAPTHSGNTLYF. The covered CDR3 bases are TGTGCCAGCGCCCCGACACATTCTGGAAATACGCTCTAT. The genes are TRBV13-2 and TRBJ1-3; no reliable D call. The read ends 1 residue before the CDR3 terminus; that terminus is restored from the germline J gene. CDR3 size: 14 residues. Trimming pared 6 bases from V and 0 bases from J, leaving 10 bases between. Looked up from germline, CDR1 is NNHNN and CDR2 is SYGAGS (reference sequence).

Details on this clone: The germline and genes are mouse ones. The read finishes 1 residue shy of the CDR3 end, and the germline J gene is used to complete it. The rearrangement joins TRBV13-2 to TRBJ2-3; 10 nucleotides line up with TRBD2. The V segment lost 2 bases and the J segment 2 bases; nucleotides outside the gene matches: 2. Germline CDR1 reads NNHNN; CDR2 reads SYGAGS (reference sequence). The CDR3 length is 15 residues. The part of the CDR3 DNA that was read is TGTGCCAGCGGTGACGGGACTGGGGCTGCAGAAACGCTGTAT. This codes for CASGDGTGAAETLY. The full-length CDR3 reads as CASGDGTGAAETLYF.

As concerns this clone: Gene names are mouse gene names. From the germline J gene comes the end of the CDR3, since the read stops 1 residue before it. This rearrangement joins TRBV16 to TRBJ1-4, with a tentative D call TRBD1 (6 bases). In germline, CDR1 is SGHSA, CDR2 FRNQAP. This CDR3 is 15 amino acids long. Trimming shortened V by 1 base and J by 6 bases, and 12 bases separated the two germline ends. CDR3 bases read: TGTGCAAGCAGCTTAGTGGGGGGGCGCCACGAAAGATTATTT. Its translation is CASSLVGGRHERLF. In full, the CDR3 is CASSLVGGRHERLFF.

Of note for this clone: Here the gene names and germline are mouse. The CDR3 is cut off 1 residue early in the read; its end comes from the germline J gene. This sequence joins TRBV2 and TRBJ2-7; 7 bases match TRBD1. The germline V gene encodes CDR1 LGHNA and CDR2 YSYQKL. The CDR3 covers 13 residues. The junction had 4 bases not matched to a gene; V was cut back by 4 bases and J by 4 bases. The CDR3 spells CASSPGQKYEQYF. Incomplete CDR3 DNA: TGTGCCAGCAGCCCGGGACAGAAATATGAACAGTAC.

This clone was found a few times. The gene names given are mouse names. The read terminates 1 residue before the CDR3 end, so the remaining end is supplied by the germline J gene. The chain links TRBV20 to TRBJ1-4, with 10 bases identical to TRBD1. The germline V gene encodes CDR1 GFQATS and CDR2 STVNSAI. CDR3 length equals 15 residues. Trimming at V came to 1 base and at J to 2 bases, leaving 1 base not matched to a gene. CDR3 sequence: CGARAGQGSNERLFF. The part of the CDR3 DNA that was read is TGTGGTGCTAGGGCGGGACAGGGGTCCAACGAAAGATTATTT.

On this clone itself: The germline and genes are mouse ones. The read stops 1 residue short of the end of the CDR3; the missing end is completed from the germline J gene. The chain employs TRBV29 and TRBJ2-1; 7 bases are shared with TRBD1. CDR3 length: 15 amino acids. CDR1 MSHET and CDR2 SYDVDS come from the germline V gene. V lost 6 bases and J lost 0; bases outside the gene matches: 5. CDR3 DNA (partial): TGTGCTAGCAGCCAACAGGGGTATAACTATGCTGAGCAGTTC. Translation: CASSQQGYNYAEQF. The whole CDR3 reads CASSQQGYNYAEQFF.

As concerns this clone: Mouse gene names and germline throughout. The CDR3 end is not reached by the read, which stops 1 residue before it; the germline J gene fills it in. The chain links TRBV13-2 to TRBJ2-7; 9 nucleotides agree with TRBD1. Germline assignment: CDR1 NNHNN and CDR2 SYGAGS (reference sequence). With V trimmed by 2 bases and J by 7 bases, 7 bases remained unmatched. The CDR3 extends over 14 amino acids. CDR3 in amino acids: CASGEPGQGREQYF. CDR3 bases read: TGTGCCAGCGGTGAGCCGGGACAGGGACGGGAACAGTAC.

A remark on this clone: Gene names and germline refer to mouse. The sequence runs out 1 residue before the end of the CDR3; the remainder is reconstructed from the germline J gene. The rearrangement uses TRBV4 and TRBJ2-7; no reliable D call. From germline, CDR1 is LGHDT and CDR2 YNNKQL (reference sequence). The CDR3 sequence is 10 residues long. V lost 5 bases to trimming and J lost 4 bases, with 3 bases between them. CDR3 loop: CASSAYEQYF. CDR3 DNA, as far as it was read: TGTGCCAGCAGCGCGTATGAACAGTAC.